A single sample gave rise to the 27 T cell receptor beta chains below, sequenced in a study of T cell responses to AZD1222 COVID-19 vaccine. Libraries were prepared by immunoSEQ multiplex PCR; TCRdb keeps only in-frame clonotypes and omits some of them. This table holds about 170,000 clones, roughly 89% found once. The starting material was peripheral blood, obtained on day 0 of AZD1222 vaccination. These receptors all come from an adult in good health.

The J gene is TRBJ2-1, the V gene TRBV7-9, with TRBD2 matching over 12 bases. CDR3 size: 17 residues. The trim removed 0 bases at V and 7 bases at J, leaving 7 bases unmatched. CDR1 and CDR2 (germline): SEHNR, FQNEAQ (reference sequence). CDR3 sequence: CASSLANLAGGPNEQFF. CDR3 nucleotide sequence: TGTGCCAGCAGCTTAGCGAATCTAGCGGGAGGGCCGAATGAGCAGTTCTTC.

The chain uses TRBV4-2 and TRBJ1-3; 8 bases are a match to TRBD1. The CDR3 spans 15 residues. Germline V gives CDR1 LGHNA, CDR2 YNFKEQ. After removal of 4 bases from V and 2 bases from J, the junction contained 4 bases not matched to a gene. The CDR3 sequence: CASSREQGAGNTIYF. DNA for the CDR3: TGTGCCAGCAGCCGCGAACAGGGGGCTGGAAACACCATATATTTT.

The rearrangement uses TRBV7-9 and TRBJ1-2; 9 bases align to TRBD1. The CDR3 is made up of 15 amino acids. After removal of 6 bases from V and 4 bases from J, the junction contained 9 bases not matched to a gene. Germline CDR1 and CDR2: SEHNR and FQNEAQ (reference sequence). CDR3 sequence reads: CASRDGGQGFYGYTF. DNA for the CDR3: TGTGCCAGCAGGGATGGGGGACAGGGCTTCTATGGCTACACCTTC.

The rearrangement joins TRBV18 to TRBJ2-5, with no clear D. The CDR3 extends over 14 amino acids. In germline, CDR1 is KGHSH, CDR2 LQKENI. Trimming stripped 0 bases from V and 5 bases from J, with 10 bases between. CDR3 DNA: TGTGCCAGCTCACCACCGGAATCGAGGGAGACCCAGTACTTC. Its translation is CASSPPESRETQYF.

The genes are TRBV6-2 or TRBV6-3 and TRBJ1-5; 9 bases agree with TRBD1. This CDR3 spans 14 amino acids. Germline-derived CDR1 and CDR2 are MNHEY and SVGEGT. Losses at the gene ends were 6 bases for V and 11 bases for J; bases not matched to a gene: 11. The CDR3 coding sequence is TGTGCCAGCAGCCCCGGGACAGGGCCCCCGGCCCAGCATTTT. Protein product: CASSPGTGPPAQHF.

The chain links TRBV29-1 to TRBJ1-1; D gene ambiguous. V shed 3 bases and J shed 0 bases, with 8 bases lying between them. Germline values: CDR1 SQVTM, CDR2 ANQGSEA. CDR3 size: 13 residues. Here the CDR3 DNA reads TGCAGCGTTGATCTGGCGATGAACACTGAAGCTTTCTTT. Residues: CSVDLAMNTEAFF.

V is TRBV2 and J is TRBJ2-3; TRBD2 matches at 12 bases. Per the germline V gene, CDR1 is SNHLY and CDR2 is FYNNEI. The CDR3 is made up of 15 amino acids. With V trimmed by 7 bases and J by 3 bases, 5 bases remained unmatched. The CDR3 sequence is CASKQTSGGTDTQYF. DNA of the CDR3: TGTGCCAGCAAGCAGACTAGCGGGGGTACAGATACGCAGTATTTT. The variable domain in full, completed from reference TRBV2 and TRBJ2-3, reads EPEVTQTPSHQVTQMGQEVILRCVPISNHLYFYWYRQILGQKVEFLVSFYNNEISEKSEIFDDQFSVERPDGSNFTLKIRSTKLEDSAMYFCASKQTSGGTDTQYFGPGTRLTVL.

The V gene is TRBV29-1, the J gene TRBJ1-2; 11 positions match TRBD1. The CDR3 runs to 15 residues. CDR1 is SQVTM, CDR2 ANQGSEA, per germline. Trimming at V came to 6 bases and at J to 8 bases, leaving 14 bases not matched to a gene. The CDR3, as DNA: TGCAGCGTCGCTCCGGGACAGGGGGTGACGGGGGGCTACACCTTC. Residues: CSVAPGQGVTGGYTF.

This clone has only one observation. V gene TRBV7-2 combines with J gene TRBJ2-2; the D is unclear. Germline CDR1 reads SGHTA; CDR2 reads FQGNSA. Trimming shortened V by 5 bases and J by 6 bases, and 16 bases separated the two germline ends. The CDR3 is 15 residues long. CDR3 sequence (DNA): TGTGCCAGCAGCCCCCGGACGAGTTTTGCCGGGGAGCTGTTTTTT. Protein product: CASSPRTSFAGELFF.

As DNA, the CDR3 is TGTGCCAGCAGTTCAAGTTATCAGCCCCAGCATTTT. Translation: CASSSSYQPQHF. This rearrangement joins TRBV12-3 or TRBV12-4 to TRBJ1-5; the D is unclear. The CDR3 runs 12 residues. Deletions cut 4 bases from V and 5 bases from J, with 6 bases between.

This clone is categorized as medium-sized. Written as DNA, the CDR3 is TGTGCCAGCAGCCAAGCGGGGAGCGCTGAAGCTTTCTTT. Translated, it gives CASSQAGSAEAFF. The V gene is TRBV4-2, the J gene TRBJ1-1; D unresolved. The CDR3 spans 13 residues. From germline, CDR1 is LGHNA and CDR2 YNFKEQ. V was clipped by 1 base and J by 6 bases, with 9 bases between them.

The CDR3 region is CASTPLGFQPQHF. In DNA, the CDR3 is TGTGCCAGTACCCCCCTCGGCTTCCAGCCCCAGCATTTT. V gene TRBV19 combines with J gene TRBJ1-5; D call uncertain. The CDR3 sequence is 13 residues long. V gave up 7 bases and J gave up 7 bases, with 14 bases separating them. CDR1 and CDR2 (germline): LNHDA, SQIVND (reference sequence).

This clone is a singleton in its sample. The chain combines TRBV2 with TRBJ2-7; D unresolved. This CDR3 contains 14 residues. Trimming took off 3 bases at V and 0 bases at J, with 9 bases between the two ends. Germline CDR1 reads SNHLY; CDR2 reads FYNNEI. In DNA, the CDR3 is TGTGCCAGCAGTGATATCCAAAACTCCTACGAGCAGTACTTC. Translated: CASSDIQNSYEQYF.

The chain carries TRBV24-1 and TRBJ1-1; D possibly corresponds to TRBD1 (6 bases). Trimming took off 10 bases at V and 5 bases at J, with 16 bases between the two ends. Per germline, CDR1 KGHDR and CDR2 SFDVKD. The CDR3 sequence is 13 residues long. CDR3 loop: CATADRLGTEAFF. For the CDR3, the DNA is TGTGCCACAGCCGACAGGTTAGGGACTGAAGCTTTCTTT.

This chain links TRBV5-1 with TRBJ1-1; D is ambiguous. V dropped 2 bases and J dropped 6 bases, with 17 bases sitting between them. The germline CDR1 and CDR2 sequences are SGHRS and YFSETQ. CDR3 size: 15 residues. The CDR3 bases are TGCGCCAGCAGCTTTCAAGGAGACATCGGATCTGAAGCTTTCTTT. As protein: CASSFQGDIGSEAFF.

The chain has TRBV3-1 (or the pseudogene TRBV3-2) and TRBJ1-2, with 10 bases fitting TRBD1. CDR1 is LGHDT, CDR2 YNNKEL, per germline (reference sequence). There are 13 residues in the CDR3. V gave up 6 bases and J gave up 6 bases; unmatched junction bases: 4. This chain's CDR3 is CASSRDRGNGYTF. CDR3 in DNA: TGTGCCAGCAGTCGGGACAGGGGAAATGGCTACACCTTC.

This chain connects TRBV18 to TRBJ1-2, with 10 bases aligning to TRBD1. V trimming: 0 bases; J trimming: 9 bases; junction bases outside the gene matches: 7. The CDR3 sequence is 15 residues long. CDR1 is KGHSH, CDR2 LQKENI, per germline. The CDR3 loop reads CASSPPGQGSSRYTF. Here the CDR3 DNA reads TGTGCCAGCTCACCACCGGGACAGGGGTCCTCCCGCTACACCTTC.

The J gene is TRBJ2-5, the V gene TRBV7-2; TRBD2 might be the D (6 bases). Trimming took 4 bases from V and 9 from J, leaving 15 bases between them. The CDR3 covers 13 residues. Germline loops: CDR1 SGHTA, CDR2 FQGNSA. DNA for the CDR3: TGTGCCAGCAGCTCGCCCGGCCCTAGCGCCCAGTACTTC. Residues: CASSSPGPSAQYF. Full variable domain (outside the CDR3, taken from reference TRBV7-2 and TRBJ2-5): GAGVSQSPSNKVTEKGKDVELRCDPISGHTALYWYRQSLGQGLEFLIYFQGNSAPDKSGLPSDRFSAERTGGSVSTLTIQRTQQEDSAVYLCASSSPGPSAQYFGPGTRLLVL.

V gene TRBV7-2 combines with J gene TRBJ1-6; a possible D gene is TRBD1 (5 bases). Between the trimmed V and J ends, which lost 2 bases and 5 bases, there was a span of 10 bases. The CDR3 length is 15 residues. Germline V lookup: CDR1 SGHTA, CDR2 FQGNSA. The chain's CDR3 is CASSLQGSNNSPLHF. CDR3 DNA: TGTGCCAGCAGCTTACAGGGATCAAATAATTCACCCCTCCACTTT.

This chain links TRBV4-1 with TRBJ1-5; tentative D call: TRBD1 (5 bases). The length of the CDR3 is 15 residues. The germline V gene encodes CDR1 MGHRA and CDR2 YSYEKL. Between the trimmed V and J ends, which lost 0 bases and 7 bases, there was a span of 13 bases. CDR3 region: CASSQDLGQGQPQHF. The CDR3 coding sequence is TGCGCCAGCAGCCAAGATCTGGGGCAGGGACAGCCCCAGCATTTT.

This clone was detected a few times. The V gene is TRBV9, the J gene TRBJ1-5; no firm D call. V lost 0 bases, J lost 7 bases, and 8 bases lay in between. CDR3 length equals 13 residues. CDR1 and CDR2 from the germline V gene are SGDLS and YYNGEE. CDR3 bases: TGTGCCAGCAGCGTAGACGGGGTGCAGCCCCAGCATTTT. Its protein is CASSVDGVQPQHF.

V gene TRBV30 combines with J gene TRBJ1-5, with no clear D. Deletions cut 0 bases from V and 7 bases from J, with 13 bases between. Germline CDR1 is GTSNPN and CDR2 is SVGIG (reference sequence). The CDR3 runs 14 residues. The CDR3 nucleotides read TGTGCCTGGAGTGTGGGGAGAGCGGCCCAGCCCCAGCATTTT. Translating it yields CAWSVGRAAQPQHF. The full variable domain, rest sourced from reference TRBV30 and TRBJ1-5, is SQTIHQWPATLVQPVGSPLSLECTVEGTSNPNLYWYRQAAGRGLQLLFYSVGIGQISSEVPQNLSASRPQDRQFILSSKKLLLSDSGFYLCAWSVGRAAQPQHFGDGTRLSIL.

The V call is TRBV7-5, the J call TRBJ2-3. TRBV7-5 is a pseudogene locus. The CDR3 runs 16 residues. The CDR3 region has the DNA TGTGCCAGAAGCTTATCTACCGGACGAAACACAGATACGCAGTATTTT. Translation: CARSLSTGRNTDTQYF.

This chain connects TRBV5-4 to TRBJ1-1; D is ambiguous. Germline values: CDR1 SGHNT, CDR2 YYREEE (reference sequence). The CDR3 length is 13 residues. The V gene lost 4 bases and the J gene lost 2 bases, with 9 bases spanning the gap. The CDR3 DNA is TGTGCCAGCAGCAACGTGGGAAACACTGAAGCTTTCTTT. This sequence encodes CASSNVGNTEAFF.

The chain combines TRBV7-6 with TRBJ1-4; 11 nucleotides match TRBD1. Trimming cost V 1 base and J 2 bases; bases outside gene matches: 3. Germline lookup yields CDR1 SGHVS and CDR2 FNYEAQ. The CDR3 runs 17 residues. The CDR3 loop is CASSLGTGGLTNEKLFF. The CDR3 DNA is TGTGCCAGCAGCTTAGGGACAGGGGGCTTGACTAATGAAAAACTGTTTTTT.

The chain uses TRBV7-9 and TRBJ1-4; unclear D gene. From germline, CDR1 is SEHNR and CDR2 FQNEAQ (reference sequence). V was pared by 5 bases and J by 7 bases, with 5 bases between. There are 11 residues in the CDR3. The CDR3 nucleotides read TGTGCCAGCAGCGTTAGTGAAAAACTGTTTTTT. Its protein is CASSVSEKLFF. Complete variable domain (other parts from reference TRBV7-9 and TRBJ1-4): DTGVSQNPRHKITKRGQNVTFRCDPISEHNRLYWYRQTLGQGPEFLTYFQNEAQLEKSRLLSDRFSAERPKGSFSTLEIQRTEQGDSAMYLCASSVSEKLFFGSGTQLSVL.

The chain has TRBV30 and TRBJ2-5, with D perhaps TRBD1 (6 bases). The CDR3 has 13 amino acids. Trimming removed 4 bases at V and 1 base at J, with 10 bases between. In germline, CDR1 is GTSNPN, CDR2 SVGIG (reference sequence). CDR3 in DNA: TGTGCCTGGACTCGGACAGTCCAAGAGACCCAGTACTTC. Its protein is CAWTRTVQETQYF.